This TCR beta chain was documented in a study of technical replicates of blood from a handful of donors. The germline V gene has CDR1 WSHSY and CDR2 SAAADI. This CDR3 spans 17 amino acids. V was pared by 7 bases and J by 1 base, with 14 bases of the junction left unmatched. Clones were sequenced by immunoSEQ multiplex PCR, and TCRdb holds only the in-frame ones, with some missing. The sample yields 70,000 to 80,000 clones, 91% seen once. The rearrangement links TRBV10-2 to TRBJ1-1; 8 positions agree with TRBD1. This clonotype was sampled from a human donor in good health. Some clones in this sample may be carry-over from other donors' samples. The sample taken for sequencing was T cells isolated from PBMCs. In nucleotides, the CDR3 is TGCGCCAGCACCCGAGGGGGGACAGGCCGTTGGAACACTGAAGCTTTCTTT. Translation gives CASTRGGTGRWNTEAFF.